What follows are 6 T cell receptor beta chains derived from one specimen sequenced in a study of cytomegalovirus exposure and HLA in healthy donors. PCR was performed using 60 Vbeta and 13 Jbeta primers. Some clones are missing from TCRdb's copy, which holds only in-frame ones; the method was immunoSEQ multiplex PCR. The sample consists of roughly 160,000 clones, roughly 84% of them appearing once. The sequencing sample was made of PBMCs. The origin of the receptors is a man aged 25 to 45 in good health and CMV-seronegative.

The V call is TRBV7-6, the J call TRBJ1-2; TRBD1 aligns across 10 bases. This CDR3 spans 18 amino acids. The V gene's germline CDR1 is SGHVS and CDR2 FNYEAQ. V shed 2 bases and J 5 bases; nucleotides not matched to a gene: 14. CDR3 bases: TGTGCCAGCAGCTTATTGGGGATTAGAGGACAGGGGGAATATGGCTACACCTTC. Residues: CASSLLGIRGQGEYGYTF.

The chain employs TRBV20-1 and TRBJ2-1, with a possible D match to TRBD2 (6 bases). Germline CDR1 and CDR2: DFQATT and SNEGSKA (reference sequence). This CDR3 comprises 11 residues. V was pared by 3 bases and J by 12 bases, with 12 bases between. The CDR3 reads CSASFKGGQFF. The CDR3 nucleotides are TGCAGTGCTAGTTTTAAGGGAGGGCAGTTCTTC.

The chain uses TRBV6-1 and TRBJ2-7, with 7 bases matching TRBD2. This CDR3 has 14 residues. V was pared by 3 bases and J by 1 base, with 3 bases of the junction left unmatched. Germline CDR1 reads MNHNS; CDR2 reads SASEGT. The CDR3: CASSDAGGSYEQYF. The CDR3 region has the DNA TGTGCCAGCAGTGATGCCGGGGGGTCCTACGAGCAGTACTTC.

V and J are TRBV11-2 and TRBJ1-4; D might be TRBD1 (6 bases). V lost 2 bases to trimming and J lost 7 bases, with 14 bases between them. The CDR3 has 15 residues. Germline V lookup: CDR1 SGHAT, CDR2 FQNNGV. In DNA form, the CDR3 reads TGTGCCAGCAGCTTATTGGGGGGGGCAAGTGAAAAACTGTTTTTT. It specifies CASSLLGGASEKLFF.

The chain joins TRBV14 to TRBJ2-1; D gene unclear. The CDR3 loop spans 13 amino acids. The V gene lost 8 bases and the J gene lost 4 bases, with 12 bases spanning the gap. Germline V gene lookup returns CDR1 SGHDN and CDR2 FVKESK. DNA for the CDR3: TGTGCCAGCGCCGACTTCGATTACAATGAGCAGTTCTTC. Protein product: CASADFDYNEQFF.

The CDR3 DNA is TGCGCCAGCAGCTTAACCCTTAGCGCCTACAATGAGCAGTTCTTC. Translated: CASSLTLSAYNEQFF. V usage is TRBV4-3 and J usage is TRBJ2-1, with a possible D match to TRBD2 (5 bases). The length of the CDR3 is 15 residues. Trimming stripped 5 bases from V and 2 bases from J, with 13 bases between. Germline V gene sequence: CDR1 LGHNA, CDR2 YSLEER.